The present entry profiles one TCR beta chain with its context. This specimen belongs to a study of blood T cell repertoires in COVID-19. The repertoire was sequenced with immunoSEQ multiplex PCR; TCRdb's copy has only in-frame clones and lacks some. The sample has about 220,000 clones, around 91% seen once. Germline V lookup: CDR1 MNHEY, CDR2 SVGAGI. The length of the CDR3 is 14 residues. V shed 5 bases and J 3 bases; nucleotides not matched to a gene: 3. V and J are TRBV6-5 and TRBJ2-7; TRBD1 matches at 11 bases. Material for sequencing was PBMCs or T cells enriched from blood (not recorded which). This clonotype originated in a woman aged 18 to 35 in a cohort exposed to, infected with or recovered from COVID-19 (not recorded which). DNA of the CDR3: TGTGCCAGCAGTAGGGACAGGGGGGACTACGAGCAGTACTTC. Translated, it gives CASSRDRGDYEQYF.